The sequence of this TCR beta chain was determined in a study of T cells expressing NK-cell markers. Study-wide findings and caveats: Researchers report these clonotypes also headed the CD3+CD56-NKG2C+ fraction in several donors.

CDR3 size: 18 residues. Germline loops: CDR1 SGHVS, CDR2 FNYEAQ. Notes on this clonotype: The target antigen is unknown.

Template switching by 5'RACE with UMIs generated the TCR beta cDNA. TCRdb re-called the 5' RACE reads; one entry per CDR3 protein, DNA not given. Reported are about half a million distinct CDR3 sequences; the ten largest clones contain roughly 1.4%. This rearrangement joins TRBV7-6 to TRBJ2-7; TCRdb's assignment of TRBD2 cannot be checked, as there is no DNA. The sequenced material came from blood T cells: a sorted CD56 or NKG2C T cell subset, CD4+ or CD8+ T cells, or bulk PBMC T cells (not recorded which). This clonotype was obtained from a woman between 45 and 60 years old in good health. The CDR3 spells CASSSSGTSGRLYYEQYF.